Listed below are T cell receptor beta chains from one sample, sequenced in a study of T cells in Graves' hyperthyroidism and ophthalmopathy. TCRdb re-derived calls from the multiplex PCR reads in MiXCR, one entry per CDR3 protein. In the table there are roughly 700,000 distinct CDR3 sequences, 35% of which are singletons. The specimen sequenced was blood. These TCRs come from a woman aged 40 to 50 with Graves' hyperthyroidism. Each CDR3 is given with its conserved first and last residue. The D gene is left open where the match is weak. Clone size is not always given. Where it is, it says once, few, many or a class for expanded clones.

j_call clone_size d_call v_call cdr3_aa cdr3_nt
TRBJ2-2 NA NA TRBV5-1 CASSFGGGNTGELFF TGCGCCAGCAGCTTTGGGGGAGGCAACACCGGGGAGCTGTTTTTT
TRBJ2-7 NA NA TRBV6-5 CASSVGPAYEQYF TGTGCCAGCAGTGTTGGTCCAGCCTACGAGCAGTACTTC
TRBJ1-1 few NA TRBV20-1 CSASGSRPTEAFF TGCAGTGCCTCAGGGAGTAGGCCGACCGAAGCTTTCTTT
TRBJ1-1 many NA TRBV13 CAGAEGQNTEAFF TGTGCCGGCGCAGAGGGCCAGAACACTGAAGCTTTCTTT
TRBJ2-5 once TRBD1 TRBV11-2 CASSSTGTGQETQYF TGTGCCAGCAGCTCGACTGGGACAGGCCAAGAGACCCAGTACTTC
TRBJ2-5 many NA TRBV12-3/TRBV12-4 CASSPRGGETQYF TGTGCCAGCAGCCCCAGGGGAGGCGAGACCCAGTACTTC
TRBJ2-5 NA NA TRBV20-1 CSARDWGSVVETQYF TGCAGTGCTAGAGATTGGGGTAGTGTGGTGGAGACCCAGTACTTC
TRBJ1-1 many NA TRBV2 CASSEGGNTEAFF TGTGCCAGCAGTGAAGGGGGGAACACTGAAGCTTTCTTT
TRBJ2-2 few NA TRBV11-2 CASSPSVPGELFF TGTGCCAGCAGCCCTAGCGTCCCCGGGGAGCTGTTTTTT
TRBJ1-1 many NA TRBV11-2 CASSFGQTNTEAFF TGTGCCAGCAGCTTCGGGCAGACGAACACTGAAGCTTTCTTT
TRBJ2-2 many NA TRBV5-8 CASSPAGIGELFF TGTGCCAGCAGTCCCGCTGGGATCGGGGAGCTGTTTTTT
TRBJ2-7 many TRBD1 TRBV7-8 CASSPEGQAYEQYF TGTGCCAGCAGCCCAGAGGGACAGGCCTACGAGCAGTACTTC
TRBJ1-1 few TRBD1 TRBV19 CASSRLQGRRGTEAFF TGTGCCAGTAGTAGATTACAGGGCCGCAGGGGGACTGAAGCTTTCTTT
TRBJ2-7 NA NA TRBV12-3/TRBV12-4 CASSLSDGGKREQYF TGTGCCAGCAGTTTAAGCGATGGGGGCAAACGCGAGCAGTACTTC